This T cell receptor (beta chain) stems from a study of blood T cell repertoires in COVID-19. Trimming removed 6 bases from V and 6 bases from J; junction bases left unmatched: 8. This CDR3 has 14 amino acids. In germline, CDR1 is MNHEY, CDR2 SVGAGI. In the source study's methods: Quantification of nucleated cells was approximated via reference gene primer amplification. Generated by immunoSEQ multiplex PCR, the TCRdb table keeps only in-frame clones and is missing some. V, J and clone size are those of that table, while D and trimming were read from the DNA. Of about 190,000 clones detected, around 86% appear once; the ten largest clones hold approximately 6.7%.

The chain has TRBV6-5 and TRBJ1-3, with 7 bases that match TRBD1. The sequenced sample was peripheral blood. This TCR derives from a man aged 40-50 years with acute or convalescent COVID-19. The CDR3 DNA is TGTGCCAGCAGACCACAGGGGACCGAAAACACCATATATTTT. Translated, it gives CASRPQGTENTIYF.